This TCR beta chain emerged from a study of CD8 T cells in ankylosing spondylitis. This clonotype was found many times. Its antigen remains unknown. Study-wide results and caveats: CD8+ disease-linked clones were present at relatively low frequencies in blood.

Each TCR beta library was made by quantitative 5'-RACE that incorporated molecular barcodes. MiXCR, applied by TCRdb to the 5' RACE reads, yields one record per CDR3 protein. The sample includes 200,000 to 250,000 distinct CDR3 sequences, around 8% seen only once; the top ten take roughly 5%. The sequencing sample was made of blood, either unsorted or a sorted T cell fraction (not recorded which). The clonotype originates from a female donor with ankylosing spondylitis or in good health (not recorded which).

The CDR3, as DNA: TGCGCCAGCAGTGTGGGACTAGCGGGGTCCAATGAGCAGTTCTTC. Translation gives CASSVGLAGSNEQFF. This chain links TRBV5-1 with TRBJ2-1; 13 bases map to TRBD2. Losses at the gene ends were 5 bases for V and 6 bases for J; bases not matched to a gene: 5. The CDR3 totals 15 residues. CDR1 and CDR2 from the germline V gene are SGHRS and YFSETQ.